The rows below give T cell receptor beta chains drawn from one sample of a study of T-cell reconstitution after alpha-beta-depleted transplantation in children. TCRdb re-derived calls from the PCR reads in MiXCR, one entry per CDR3 protein. The table shows about 260,000 distinct CDR3 sequences, with 9.5% to 13% occurring only once. The sequences come from peripheral blood, collected 180 days after TCRalphabeta/CD19-depleted stem cell transplant. The receptor source for this set is a male patient between 2 and 9 years old who had a stem cell transplant for chronic granulomatous disease, so the T cells may come from the graft donor. CDR3s include the opening cysteine and the closing phenylalanine or tryptophan. The order of the fields is clone size, D gene, V gene, J gene, CDR3 DNA, CDR3 protein. The D gene is left open where the match is weak. Only part of the rows carry a size: once, few, many, or a class if the clone is expanded.

>few|TRBD2|TRBV28|TRBJ2-1
TGTGCCAGCATCTCCGGGACTAGCGGGTTTGAGCAGTTCTTC
CASISGTSGFEQFF
>many|TRBD1|TRBV29-1|TRBJ2-5
TGCAGCGTCCTCATCGACAGGGTTCCCCAAGAGACCCAGTACTTC
CSVLIDRVPQETQYF
>few|.|TRBV2|TRBJ2-3
TGTGCCAGCGGGGAAGATACGCAGTATTTT
CASGEDTQYF
>many|TRBD2|TRBV29-1|TRBJ2-7
TGCAGCGCCGCGTCGTATGGGGGGAGGGAGAGTGGCTACGAGCAGTACTTC
CSAASYGGRESGYEQYF
>many|.|TRBV20-1|TRBJ2-6
TGCAGTGCCGTCTACACAGCTGGGGCCAACGTCCTGACTTTC
CSAVYTAGANVLTF
>few|TRBD2|TRBV19|TRBJ2-1
TGTGCCAGCCACTTTTCGGGAGGGCAAAATGAGCAGTTCTTC
CASHFSGGQNEQFF
>many|.|TRBV20-1|TRBJ2-7
TGCAGTGCTACTACTAGGGGGTCCTCCTACGAGCAGTACTTC
CSATTRGSSYEQYF
>.|.|TRBV18|TRBJ2-7
TGTGCCAACTCAAAATCTTACGAGCAGTACTTC
CANSKSYEQYF
>many|.|TRBV5-6|TRBJ2-5
TGTGCCAGCAGCGGGGCGGCACTAGACTTCCAAGAGACCCAGTACTTC
CASSGAALDFQETQYF
>.|TRBD1|TRBV20-1|TRBJ2-5
TGCAGTGCACCCGACAGGGGGCGGAAAGAGACCCAGTACTTC
CSAPDRGRKETQYF
>many|.|TRBV20-1|TRBJ2-7
TGCAGTGCCTCAAGCCGCGAGCAGTACTTC
CSASSREQYF
>many|TRBD1|TRBV5-4|TRBJ2-6
TGTGCCAGCAGTCGGGGGACAGGGGGAAACTCTGGGGCCAACGTCCTGACTTTC
CASSRGTGGNSGANVLTF
>many|.|TRBV25-1|TRBJ1-2
TGTGCCAGCATGGGGGGCTACTATGGCTACACCTTC
CASMGGYYGYTF
>many|TRBD1|TRBV4-3|TRBJ1-6
TGCGCCAGCAGCCAAGTCCTGGGACAGGGGGATTCACCCCTCCACTTT
CASSQVLGQGDSPLHF
>many|TRBD2|TRBV9|TRBJ2-3
TGTGCCAGCAGCCTCAGCGGGAGGGGCACAGATACGCAGTATTTT
CASSLSGRGTDTQYF
>many|.|TRBV6-2/TRBV6-3|TRBJ2-2
TGTGCCAGCAGATATAACACCGGGGAGCTGTTTTTT
CASRYNTGELFF
>.|.|TRBV12-3/TRBV12-4|TRBJ2-2
TGTGCCAGCAGTTTACATACCAGGGAGCTGTTTTTT
CASSLHTRELFF
>many|.|TRBV5-1|TRBJ2-3
TGCGCCAGCAGCCCTGGGGGTTCTTTGCTAGGAGCAGATACGCAGTATTTT
CASSPGGSLLGADTQYF
>many|TRBD2|TRBV19|TRBJ2-5
TGTGCCAGTAGTCGGATTAGCGGGAGTCCCCAAGAGACCCAGTACTTC
CASSRISGSPQETQYF
>many|.|TRBV10-3|TRBJ2-5
TGTGCCATCAGCCACGGCGGTGGGGAGACCCAGTACTTC
CAISHGGGETQYF
>many|.|TRBV29-1|TRBJ2-2
TGCAGAGAAATACCAGACAGGCCCTCCAACACCGGGGAGCTGTTTTTT
CREIPDRPSNTGELFF
>.|.|TRBV19|TRBJ2-7
TGTGCCAGTAGTTTGGATCAGAGGGATGAGCAGTACTTC
CASSLDQRDEQYF
>many|TRBD2|TRBV28|TRBJ2-3
TGTGCCAGCAGTTTAAGACGCGACTGGGCGGGAGGTGCAGATACGCAGTATTTT
CASSLRRDWAGGADTQYF
>many|.|TRBV27|TRBJ2-1
TGTGCCAGCAGTTTCCCCTATGCAGATTTCAATGAGCAGTTCTTC
CASSFPYADFNEQFF
>many|.|TRBV18|TRBJ1-5
TGTGCCAGCTCACCTTCCGATAGGGTGACGGCGCCCCAGCATTTT
CASSPSDRVTAPQHF
>many|TRBD2|TRBV7-2|TRBJ2-7
TGTGCCAGCAGCTTAGCGCCTAGCGGGTTGTACGAGCAGTACTTC
CASSLAPSGLYEQYF
>many|.|TRBV29-1|TRBJ1-1
TGCAGCGTTGAGGGAATGGCAGGGGCGACTGAAGCTTTCTTT
CSVEGMAGATEAFF
>many|TRBD2|TRBV9|TRBJ2-7
TGTGCCAGCAGCCCACAGGCGGGGGGCTACGACGAGCAGTACTTC
CASSPQAGGYDEQYF
>many|.|TRBV7-9|TRBJ2-1
TGTGCCAGCAGCTTCCAAGGGACTGAGCAGTTCTTC
CASSFQGTEQFF
>.|TRBD2|TRBV7-3|TRBJ2-7
TGTGCCAGCAGCTTCGGCCTAGCGGACTACGAGCAGTACTTC
CASSFGLADYEQYF
>.|.|TRBV6-1|TRBJ2-5
TGTGCCAGCAGTCGCGGGACCGGGGCGAGAGAGACCCAGTACTTC
CASSRGTGARETQYF
>many|TRBD1|TRBV27|TRBJ2-7
TGTGCCAGCAGGACCAGACAGGGCTCCTACGAGCAGTACTTC
CASRTRQGSYEQYF